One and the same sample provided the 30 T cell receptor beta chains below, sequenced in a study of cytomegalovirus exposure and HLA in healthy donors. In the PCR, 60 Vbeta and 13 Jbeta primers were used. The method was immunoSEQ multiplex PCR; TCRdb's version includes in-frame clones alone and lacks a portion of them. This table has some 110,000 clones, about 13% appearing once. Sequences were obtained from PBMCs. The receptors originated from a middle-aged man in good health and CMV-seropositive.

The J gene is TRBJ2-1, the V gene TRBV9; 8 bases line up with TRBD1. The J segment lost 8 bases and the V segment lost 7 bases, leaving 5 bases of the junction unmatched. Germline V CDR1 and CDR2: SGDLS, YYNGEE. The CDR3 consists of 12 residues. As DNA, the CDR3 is TGTGCCAGCGCCGGGACAGGCGATGAGCAGTTCTTC. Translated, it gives CASAGTGDEQFF.

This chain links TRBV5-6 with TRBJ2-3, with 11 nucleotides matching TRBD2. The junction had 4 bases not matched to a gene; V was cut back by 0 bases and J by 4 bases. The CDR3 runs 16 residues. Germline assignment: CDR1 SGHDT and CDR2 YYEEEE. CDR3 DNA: TGTGCCAGCAGCTTGGTTGCTAGCGGGGGGTCAGATACGCAGTATTTT. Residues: CASSLVASGGSDTQYF.

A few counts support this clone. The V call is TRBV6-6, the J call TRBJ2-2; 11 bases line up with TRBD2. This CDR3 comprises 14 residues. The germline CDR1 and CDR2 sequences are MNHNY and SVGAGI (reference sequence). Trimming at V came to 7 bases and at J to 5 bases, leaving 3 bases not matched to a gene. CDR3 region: CASKTSGITGELFF. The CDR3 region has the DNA TGTGCCAGCAAGACTAGCGGGATTACCGGGGAGCTGTTTTTT.

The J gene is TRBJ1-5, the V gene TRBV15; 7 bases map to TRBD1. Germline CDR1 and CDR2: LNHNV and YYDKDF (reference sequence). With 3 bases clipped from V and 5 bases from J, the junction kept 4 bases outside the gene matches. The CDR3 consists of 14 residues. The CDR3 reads CATSRTGSDQPQHF. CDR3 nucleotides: TGTGCCACCAGCAGGACAGGGTCGGATCAGCCCCAGCATTTT.

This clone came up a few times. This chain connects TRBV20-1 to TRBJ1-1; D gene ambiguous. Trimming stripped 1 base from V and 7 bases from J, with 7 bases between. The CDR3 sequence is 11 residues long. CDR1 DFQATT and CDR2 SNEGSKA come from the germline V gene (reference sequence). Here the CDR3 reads CSARVRLEAFF. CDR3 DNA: TGCAGTGCTAGAGTGCGACTTGAAGCTTTCTTT.

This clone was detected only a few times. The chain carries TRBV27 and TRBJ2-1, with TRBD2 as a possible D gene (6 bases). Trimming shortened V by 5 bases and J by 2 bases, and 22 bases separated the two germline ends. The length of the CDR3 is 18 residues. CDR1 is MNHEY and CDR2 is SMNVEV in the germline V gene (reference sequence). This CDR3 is CASSPPLMSGPTYNEQFF. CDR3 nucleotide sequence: TGTGCCAGCAGTCCCCCTTTGATGAGCGGGCCGACCTACAATGAGCAGTTCTTC.

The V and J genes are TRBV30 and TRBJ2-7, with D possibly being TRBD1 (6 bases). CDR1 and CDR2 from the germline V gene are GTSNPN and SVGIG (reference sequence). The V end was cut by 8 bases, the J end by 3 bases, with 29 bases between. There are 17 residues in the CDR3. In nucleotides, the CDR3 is TGTGCCCGGCTCTGGAAAGCGGCCCTGGGACACTACTACGAGCAGTACTTC. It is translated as CARLWKAALGHYYEQYF.

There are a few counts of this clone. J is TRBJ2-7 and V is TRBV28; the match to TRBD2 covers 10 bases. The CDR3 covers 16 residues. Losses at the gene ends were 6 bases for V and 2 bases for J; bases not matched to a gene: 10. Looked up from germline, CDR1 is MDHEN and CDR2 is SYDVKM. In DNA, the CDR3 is TGTGCCAGCAGGAAGGCCGGAGCGGGAGGGGCCTACGAGCAGTACTTC. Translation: CASRKAGAGGAYEQYF.

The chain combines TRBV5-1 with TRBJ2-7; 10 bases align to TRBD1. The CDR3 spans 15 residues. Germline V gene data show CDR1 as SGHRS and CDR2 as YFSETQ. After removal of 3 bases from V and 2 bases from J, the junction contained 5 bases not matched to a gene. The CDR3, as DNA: TGCGCCAGCAGCTCCGGACAGGGGGGGACCTACGAGCAGTACTTC. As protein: CASSSGQGGTYEQYF.

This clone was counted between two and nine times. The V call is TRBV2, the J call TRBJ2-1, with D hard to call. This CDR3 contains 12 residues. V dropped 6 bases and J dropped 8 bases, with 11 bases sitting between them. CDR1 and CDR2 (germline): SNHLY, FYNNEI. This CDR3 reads CASRPFSHEQFF. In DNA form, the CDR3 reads TGTGCCAGCAGGCCTTTTAGCCATGAGCAGTTCTTC.

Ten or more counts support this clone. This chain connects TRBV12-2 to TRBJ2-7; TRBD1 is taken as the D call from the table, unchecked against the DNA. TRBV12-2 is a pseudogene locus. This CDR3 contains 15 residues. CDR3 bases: TGTGCAAGTCGCTTAGAAGGCGGACAGTCCTACGAGCAGTACTTC. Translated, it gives CASRLEGGQSYEQYF.

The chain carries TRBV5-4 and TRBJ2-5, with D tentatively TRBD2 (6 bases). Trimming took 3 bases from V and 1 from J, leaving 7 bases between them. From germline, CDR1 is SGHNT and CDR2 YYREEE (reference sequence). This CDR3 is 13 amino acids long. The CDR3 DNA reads TGTGCCAGCAGCTCCGGGAGCCAAGAGACCCAGTACTTC. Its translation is CASSSGSQETQYF.

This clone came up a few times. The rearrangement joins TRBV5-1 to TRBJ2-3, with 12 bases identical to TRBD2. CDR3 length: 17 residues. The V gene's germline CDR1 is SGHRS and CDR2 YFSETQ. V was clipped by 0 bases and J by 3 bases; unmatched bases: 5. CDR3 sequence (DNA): TGCGCCAGCAGCTTGGGACTAGCGGGAGTTTCGACAGATACGCAGTATTTT. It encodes CASSLGLAGVSTDTQYF.

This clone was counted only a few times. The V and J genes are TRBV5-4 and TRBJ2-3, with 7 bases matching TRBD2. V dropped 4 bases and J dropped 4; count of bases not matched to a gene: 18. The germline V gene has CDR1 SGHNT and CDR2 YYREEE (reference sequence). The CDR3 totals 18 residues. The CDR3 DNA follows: TGTGCCAGCAGCCCGGGGGGTACAGGCGGGGTCCACCCAGATACGCAGTATTTT. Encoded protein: CASSPGGTGGVHPDTQYF.

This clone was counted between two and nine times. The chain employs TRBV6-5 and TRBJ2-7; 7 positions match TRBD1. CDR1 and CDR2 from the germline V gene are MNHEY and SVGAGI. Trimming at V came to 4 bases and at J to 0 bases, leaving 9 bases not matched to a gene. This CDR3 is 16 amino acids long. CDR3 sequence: CASSFLTGSSSYEQYF. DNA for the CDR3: TGTGCCAGCAGTTTCTTGACAGGGTCCAGCTCCTACGAGCAGTACTTC.

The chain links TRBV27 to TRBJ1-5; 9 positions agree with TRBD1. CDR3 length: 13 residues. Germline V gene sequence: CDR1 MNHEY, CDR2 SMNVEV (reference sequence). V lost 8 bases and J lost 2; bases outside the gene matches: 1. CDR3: CASRTGGNQPQHF. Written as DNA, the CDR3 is TGTGCCAGCCGGACAGGGGGCAATCAGCCCCAGCATTTT.

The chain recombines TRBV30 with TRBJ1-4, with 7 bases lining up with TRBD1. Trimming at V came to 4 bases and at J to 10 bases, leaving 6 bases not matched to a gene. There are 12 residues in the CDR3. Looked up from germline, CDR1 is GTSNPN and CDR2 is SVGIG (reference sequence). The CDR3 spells CAWTSGGGKLFF. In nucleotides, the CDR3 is TGTGCCTGGACCTCAGGGGGTGGAAAACTGTTTTTT. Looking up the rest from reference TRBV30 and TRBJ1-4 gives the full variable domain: SQTIHQWPATLVQPVGSPLSLECTVEGTSNPNLYWYRQAAGRGLQLLFYSVGIGQISSEVPQNLSASRPQDRQFILSSKKLLLSDSGFYLCAWTSGGGKLFFGSGTQLSVL.

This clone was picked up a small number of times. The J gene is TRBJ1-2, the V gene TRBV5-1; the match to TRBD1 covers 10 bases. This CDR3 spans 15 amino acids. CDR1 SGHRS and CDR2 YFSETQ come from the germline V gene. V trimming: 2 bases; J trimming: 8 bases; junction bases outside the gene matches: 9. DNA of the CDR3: TGCGCCAGCAGCTTCAGACAGGGGGCTTTATTCGGCTACACCTTC. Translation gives CASSFRQGALFGYTF.

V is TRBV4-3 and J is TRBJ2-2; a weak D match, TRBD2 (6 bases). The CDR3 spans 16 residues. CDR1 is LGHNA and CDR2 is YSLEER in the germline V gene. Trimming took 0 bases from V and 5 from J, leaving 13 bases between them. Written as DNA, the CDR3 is TGCGCCAGCAGCCAAGATAGCGGACAACCTACCGGGGAGCTGTTTTTT. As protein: CASSQDSGQPTGELFF.

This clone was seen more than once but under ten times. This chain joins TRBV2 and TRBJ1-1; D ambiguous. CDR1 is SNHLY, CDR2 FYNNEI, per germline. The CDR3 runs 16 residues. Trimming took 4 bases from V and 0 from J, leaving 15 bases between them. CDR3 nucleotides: TGTGCCAGCAGTGCTTGGGCAGCTTCTATGAACACTGAAGCTTTCTTT. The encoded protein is CASSAWAASMNTEAFF. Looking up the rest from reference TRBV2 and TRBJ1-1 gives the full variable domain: EPEVTQTPSHQVTQMGQEVILRCVPISNHLYFYWYRQILGQKVEFLVSFYNNEISEKSEIFDDQFSVERPDGSNFTLKIRSTKLEDSAMYFCASSAWAASMNTEAFFGQGTRLTVV.

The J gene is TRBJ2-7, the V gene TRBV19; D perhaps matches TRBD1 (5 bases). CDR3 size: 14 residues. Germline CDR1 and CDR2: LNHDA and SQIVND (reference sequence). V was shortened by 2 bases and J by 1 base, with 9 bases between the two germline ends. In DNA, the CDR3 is TGTGCCAGTAGTATAAAAGGGGATTCCTACGAGCAGTACTTC. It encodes CASSIKGDSYEQYF. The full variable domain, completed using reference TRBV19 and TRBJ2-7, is DGGITQSPKYLFRKEGQNVTLSCEQNLNHDAMYWYRQDPGQGLRLIYYSQIVNDFQKGDIAEGYSVSREKKESFPLTVTSAQKNPTAFYLCASSIKGDSYEQYFGPGTRLTVT.

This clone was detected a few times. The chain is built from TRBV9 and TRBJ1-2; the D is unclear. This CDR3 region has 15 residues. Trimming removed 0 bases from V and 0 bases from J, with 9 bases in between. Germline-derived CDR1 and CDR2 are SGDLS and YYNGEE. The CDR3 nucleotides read TGTGCCAGCAGCGTAGCCCCGGGATCTAACTATGGCTACACCTTC. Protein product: CASSVAPGSNYGYTF.

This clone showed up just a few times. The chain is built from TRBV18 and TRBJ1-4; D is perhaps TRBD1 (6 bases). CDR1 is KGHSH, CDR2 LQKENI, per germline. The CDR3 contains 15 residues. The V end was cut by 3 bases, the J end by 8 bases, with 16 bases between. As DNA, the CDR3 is TGTGCCAGCTCACCCTACAGGGATCAGGGCGAAAAACTGTTTTTT. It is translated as CASSPYRDQGEKLFF.

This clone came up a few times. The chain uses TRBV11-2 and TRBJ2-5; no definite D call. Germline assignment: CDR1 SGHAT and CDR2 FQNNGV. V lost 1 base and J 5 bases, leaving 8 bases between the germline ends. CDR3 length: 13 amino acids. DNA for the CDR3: TGTGCCAGCAGCTTAGCTGAACGGGAGACCCAGTACTTC. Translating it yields CASSLAERETQYF.

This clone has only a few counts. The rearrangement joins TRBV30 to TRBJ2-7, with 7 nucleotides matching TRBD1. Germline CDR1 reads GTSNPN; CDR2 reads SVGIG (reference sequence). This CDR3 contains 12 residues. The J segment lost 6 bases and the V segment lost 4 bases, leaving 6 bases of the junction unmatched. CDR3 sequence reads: CAWTEDRVEQYF. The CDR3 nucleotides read TGTGCCTGGACCGAAGACAGGGTCGAGCAGTACTTC.

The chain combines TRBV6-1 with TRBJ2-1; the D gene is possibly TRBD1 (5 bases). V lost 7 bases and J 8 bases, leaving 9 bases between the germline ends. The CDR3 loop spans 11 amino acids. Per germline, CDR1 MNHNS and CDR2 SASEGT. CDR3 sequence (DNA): TGTGCCAGCACGAACAGGTATGAGCAGTTCTTC. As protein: CASTNRYEQFF.

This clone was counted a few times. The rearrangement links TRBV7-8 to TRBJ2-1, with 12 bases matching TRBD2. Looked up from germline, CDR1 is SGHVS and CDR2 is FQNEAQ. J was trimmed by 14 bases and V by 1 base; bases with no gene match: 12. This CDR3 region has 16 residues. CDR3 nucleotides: TGTGCCAGCAGCTTAGTTGGTCTAGCGGGAGGGCAGCTTGAGTTCTTC. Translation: CASSLVGLAGGQLEFF.

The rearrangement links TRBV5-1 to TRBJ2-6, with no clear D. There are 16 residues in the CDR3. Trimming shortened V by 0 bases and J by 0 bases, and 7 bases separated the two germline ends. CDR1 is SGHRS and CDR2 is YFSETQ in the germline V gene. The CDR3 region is CASSLVPGSGANVLTF. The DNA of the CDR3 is TGCGCCAGCAGCTTGGTACCGGGCTCTGGGGCCAACGTCCTGACTTTC.

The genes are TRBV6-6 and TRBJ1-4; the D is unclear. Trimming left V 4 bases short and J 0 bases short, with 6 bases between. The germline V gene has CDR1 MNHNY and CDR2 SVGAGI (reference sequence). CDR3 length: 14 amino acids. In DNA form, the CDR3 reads TGTGCCAGCAGTTCCCTATCAACTAATGAAAAACTGTTTTTT. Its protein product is CASSSLSTNEKLFF.

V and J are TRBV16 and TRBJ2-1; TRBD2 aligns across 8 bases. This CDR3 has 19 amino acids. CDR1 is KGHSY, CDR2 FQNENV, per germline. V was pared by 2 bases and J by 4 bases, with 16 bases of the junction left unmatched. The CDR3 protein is CASSQSSSPAGGKYNEQFF. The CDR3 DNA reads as TGTGCCAGCAGCCAAAGTAGCTCTCCGGCGGGAGGAAAATACAATGAGCAGTTCTTC.